These T cell receptor beta chains were read from a single sample in a study of vaccination and CD4 T cells after COVID-19. A single record per CDR3 protein comes from TCRdb applying MiXCR to the PCR reads. The table has 9,000 to 15,000 distinct CDR3 sequences, under 35% seen once. Antigens of these TCRs are unknown. The material sequenced was CD4+ T cells from blood, cultured in vitro, taken before SARS-CoV-2 vaccination. These receptors were taken from a human donor who received a COVID-19 vaccine. The CDR3 runs from the conserved cysteine through the conserved F or W. Each record gives: V gene, D gene, clone size, J gene, CDR3 DNA, CDR3 protein. A D gene is named only where the DNA matches it firmly. A row's size may be missing; if present it is once, few, many or a size class.

TRBV20-1,-,-,TRBJ1-5,TGCAGTGCTACGGACGGAAGTCTTAAGCCCCAGCATTTT,CSATDGSLKPQHF
TRBV21-1,-,-,TRBJ1-5,TGTGCCAGCAGCAAGGGCAGGGGGGATCAGCCCCAGCATTTT,CASSKGRGDQPQHF
TRBV23-1,-,-,TRBJ1-1,TGCGCCAGCAGAAGGAACACTGAAGCTTTCTTT,CASRRNTEAFF
TRBV19,-,-,TRBJ2-1,TGTGCCAGTAGTATAGCCCTAACGGGGGTCAATGAGCAGTTCTTC,CASSIALTGVNEQFF
TRBV19,TRBD1,-,TRBJ2-7,TGTGCCAGTAGTACGGACAGGGTCGCCTACGAGCAGTACTTC,CASSTDRVAYEQYF
TRBV14,TRBD1,-,TRBJ1-1,TGTGCCAGCAGCTCTCACTTGGGGACAGGGACCACTGAAGCTTTCTTT,CASSSHLGTGTTEAFF
TRBV19,-,few,TRBJ2-2,TGTGCCAGTAGTATCCCGACAGGGAACACCGGGGAGCTGTTTTTT,CASSIPTGNTGELFF
TRBV12-3/TRBV12-4,-,-,TRBJ1-3,TGTGCCAGCAGCCAACACAACACCATATATTTT,CASSQHNTIYF
TRBV4-1,TRBD2,-,TRBJ2-7,TGCGCCAGCAGCCAAGCAGGCGGGGGGGCGTACGAGCAGTACTTC,CASSQAGGGAYEQYF
TRBV2,-,-,TRBJ2-2,TGTGCCAGCAGTGAAGTATCCCCGTTACTTAACACCGGGGAGCTGTTTTTT,CASSEVSPLLNTGELFF
TRBV5-4,TRBD1,-,TRBJ2-7,TGTGCCAGCAGCCCCGGGACAGGAACTCCCTACGAGCAGTACTTC,CASSPGTGTPYEQYF
TRBV12-3/TRBV12-4,-,-,TRBJ1-2,TGTGCCAGCAGTTTAGATGTGGAGTCTGGCTACACCTTC,CASSLDVESGYTF
TRBV11-2,-,-,TRBJ2-1,TGTGCCAGCAGCTTCCGCCGATACAATGAGCAGTTCTTC,CASSFRRYNEQFF
TRBV2,-,few,TRBJ2-3,TGTGCCAGCAGTGTTACCAGGAACACAGATACGCAGTATTTT,CASSVTRNTDTQYF
TRBV20-1,TRBD2,once,TRBJ2-1,TGCAGTGCTAGAGAGGCCGGCTCTAGCGGGGGCTACAATGAGCAGTTCTTC,CSAREAGSSGGYNEQFF
TRBV6-1,-,-,TRBJ2-1,TGTGCCAGCAGCCGCCTTCCCACGGAATTAGTCAATGAGCAGTTCTTC,CASSRLPTELVNEQFF
TRBV5-1,TRBD1,-,TRBJ1-3,TGCGCCAGCAGCTTGGATCAGGGGGCCGGGGACACCATATATTTT,CASSLDQGAGDTIYF
TRBV4-1,-,-,TRBJ1-1,TGCGCCAGCAGCCCCATCGGCCGGGACCGTCGGGGGACTGAAGCTTTCTTT,CASSPIGRDRRGTEAFF
TRBV6-1,-,-,TRBJ2-5,TGTGCCAGCAGTGAACTCCAAGAGACCCAGTACTTC,CASSELQETQYF
TRBV6-1,TRBD1,-,TRBJ1-1,TGTGCCAGCGGAAGACAGGGGAGAGGGACTGAAGCTTTCTTT,CASGRQGRGTEAFF
TRBV7-2,-,-,TRBJ2-3,TGTGCCAGCAGCTTAGCGCGAGGGAGGGATACGCAGTATTTT,CASSLARGRDTQYF
TRBV6-5,-,-,TRBJ1-2,TGTGCCAGCAGTTACACGGGGACGAGCTACACCTTC,CASSYTGTSYTF
TRBV4-2,TRBD2,-,TRBJ2-3,TGTGCCAGCAGCCAAGATTCAACGGGGGGTGATCTAGATACGCAGTATTTT,CASSQDSTGGDLDTQYF
TRBV5-4,TRBD1,-,TRBJ1-2,TGTGCCAGCAGCCCGGGACAGGCACAAGGGGGCTACACCTTC,CASSPGQAQGGYTF
TRBV19,TRBD1,few,TRBJ2-7,TGTGCCAGTAAAACAGGGGACTACGAGCAGTACTTC,CASKTGDYEQYF
TRBV19,-,-,TRBJ2-1,TGTGCCAGTCGTGACGACAGAGTCTATGAGCAGTTCTTC,CASRDDRVYEQFF